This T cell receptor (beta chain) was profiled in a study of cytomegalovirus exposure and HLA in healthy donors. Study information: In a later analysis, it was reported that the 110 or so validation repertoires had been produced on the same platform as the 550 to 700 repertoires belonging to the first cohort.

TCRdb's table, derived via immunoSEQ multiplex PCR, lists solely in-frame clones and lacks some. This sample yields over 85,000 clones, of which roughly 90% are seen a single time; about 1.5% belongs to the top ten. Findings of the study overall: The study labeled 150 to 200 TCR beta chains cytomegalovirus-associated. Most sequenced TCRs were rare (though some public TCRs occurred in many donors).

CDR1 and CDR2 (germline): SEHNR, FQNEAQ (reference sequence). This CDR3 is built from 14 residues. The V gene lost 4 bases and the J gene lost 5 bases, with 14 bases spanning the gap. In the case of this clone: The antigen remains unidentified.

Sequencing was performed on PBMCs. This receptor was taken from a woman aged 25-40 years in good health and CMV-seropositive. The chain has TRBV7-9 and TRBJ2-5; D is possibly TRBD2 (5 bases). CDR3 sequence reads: CASSSNRRNETQYF. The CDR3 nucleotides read TGTGCCAGCAGCTCAAATAGGAGGAACGAGACCCAGTACTTC.